The rows below give T cell receptor beta chains drawn from one sample of a study of T cell responses to AZD1222 COVID-19 vaccine. TCRdb's copy holds only in-frame clones and misses some; the assay was immunoSEQ multiplex PCR. The sample holds about 200,000 clones; more than 90% are singletons and the top ten take 3.6%. The specimen was peripheral blood, collected 28 days after the second dose of the MenACWY control vaccine. These receptor sequences come from an adult who received the MenACWY meningococcal vaccine as a control. Each CDR3 is given with its conserved first and last residue. Fields, in order: clone size, V gene, D gene, CDR3 length, J gene, CDR3 protein, CDR3 DNA. A D gene is named only where the DNA matches it firmly. Clone size is given for some rows only: seen once, a few or many times, or a class if the clone is expanded.

>once|TRBV20-1|NA|9|TRBJ1-5
CKTAGPQHF
TGCAAGACCGCGGGGCCCCAGCATTTT
>once|TRBV7-3|TRBD1|17|TRBJ2-2
CASSLTGTGANTGELFF
TGTGCCAGCAGCTTAACCGGGACAGGGGCGAACACCGGGGAGCTGTTTTTT
>NA|TRBV14|NA|21|TRBJ1-6
CASSQEDRGYPWGSYNSPLHF
TGTGCCAGCAGCCAAGAAGATCGAGGATACCCGTGGGGCTCCTATAATTCACCCCTCCACTTT
>few|TRBV5-6|TRBD1|16|TRBJ2-7
CASSLERDSLRYEQYF
TGTGCCAGCAGCTTGGAAAGGGACAGCCTGCGATACGAGCAGTACTTC
>NA|TRBV2|NA|17|TRBJ2-2
CASYTRKSGRDTRELFF
TGTGCCAGCTACACACGAAAAAGCGGGCGGGATACCCGGGAGCTGTTTTTT
>NA|TRBV6-2/TRBV6-3|TRBD1|11|TRBJ1-1
CASSSPPTGAF
TGTGCCAGCAGTTCCCCCCCCACAGGGGCTTTT
>NA|TRBV4-1|NA|16|TRBJ2-7
CASSQDESNLDYEQYF
TGCGCCAGCAGCCAAGATGAGTCTAACCTAGACTACGAGCAGTACTTC
>NA|TRBV3-1/TRBV3-2|TRBD2|16|TRBJ2-3
CASSQELAGGGDTQYF
TGTGCCAGCAGCCAAGAATTAGCGGGGGGAGGGGATACGCAGTATTTT
>once|TRBV19|NA|15|TRBJ2-2
CASSSSVGDTGELFF
TGTGCCAGTAGTAGTAGCGTAGGGGACACCGGGGAGCTGTTTTTT
>NA|TRBV10-2|TRBD2|14|TRBJ2-7
CASSGLAGDYEQYF
TGCGCCAGCAGTGGGCTAGCGGGAGATTATGAGCAGTACTTC
>NA|TRBV6-5|NA|14|TRBJ2-7
CASRQTINSYEQYF
TGTGCCAGCCGTCAGACTATAAACTCCTACGAGCAGTACTTC
>NA|TRBV2|NA|15|TRBJ1-5
CASSREGFNNQPQHF
TGTGCCAGCAGTAGAGAGGGGTTCAACAATCAGCCCCAGCATTTT
>once|TRBV27|TRBD1|14|TRBJ1-6
CASSVDRERPPLHF
TGTGCCAGCAGCGTGGACAGGGAAAGGCCACCCCTCCACTTT
>NA|TRBV4-3|NA|13|TRBJ1-1
CASSQQGGREAFF
TGCGCCAGCAGCCAACAGGGAGGTCGGGAAGCTTTCTTT
>NA|TRBV11-2|TRBD1|15|TRBJ1-5
CASSFGRGPAEPQHF
TGTGCCAGCAGCTTCGGCAGGGGGCCCGCAGAGCCCCAGCATTTT
>NA|TRBV18|TRBD1|14|TRBJ2-7
CASSPGQGAVEQYF
TGTGCCAGCTCACCAGGACAGGGGGCCGTCGAGCAGTACTTC
>NA|TRBV4-2|TRBD1|16|TRBJ1-2
CASSQDPRDRGYGYTF
TGTGCCAGCAGCCAAGACCCCCGGGACAGGGGCTATGGCTACACCTTC
>NA|TRBV23-1|TRBD2|15|TRBJ2-5
CASSPKKGGRETQYF
TGCGCCAGCAGTCCAAAAAAGGGAGGGCGAGAGACCCAGTACTTC
>once|TRBV18|NA|12|TRBJ1-1
CASSQEVSEAFF
TGTGCCAGCTCACAGGAAGTCAGCGAAGCTTTCTTT
>once|TRBV6-5|TRBD1|15|TRBJ1-5
CASRGQVHSNQPQHF
TGTGCCAGCAGGGGACAGGTACATAGCAATCAGCCCCAGCATTTT
>once|TRBV14|TRBD2|20|TRBJ2-3
CASSQPIRVDLAGLTDTQYF
TGTGCCAGCAGCCAACCGATTCGGGTCGACCTAGCGGGCCTCACAGATACGCAGTATTTT
>NA|TRBV5-5|TRBD2|15|TRBJ2-2
CASSFSPSGSRGLFF
TGTGCCAGCAGCTTTTCCCCCAGCGGGAGTCGTGGGCTGTTTTTT
>once|TRBV29-1|NA|11|TRBJ2-5
CSWSDQETQYF
TGCAGCTGGTCGGATCAAGAGACCCAGTACTTC
>NA|TRBV15|NA|14|TRBJ2-4
CATYRAWAKNIQYF
TGTGCCACTTACAGGGCCTGGGCCAAAAACATTCAGTACTTC
>NA|TRBV10-3|TRBD2|15|TRBJ2-1
CAISEVAGGRNEQFF
TGTGCCATCAGTGAGGTAGCGGGAGGCCGCAATGAGCAGTTCTTC
>NA|TRBV5-4|NA|14|TRBJ2-7
CASRAGPNSYEQYF
TGTGCCAGCCGAGCCGGACCCAACTCCTACGAGCAGTACTTC
>NA|TRBV19|NA|13|TRBJ1-2
CASSIVGTDGYTF
TGTGCCAGTAGTATCGTGGGGACGGATGGCTACACCTTC